A selection of T cell receptor beta chains follows, all from one sample in a study of human T cells and chemical hapten exposure. Using its own MiXCR run on the RACE reads, TCRdb lists one record per CDR3 protein. Of some 200,000 distinct CDR3 sequences listed, around 24% are singletons. The source material was whole blood, sampled in connection with sensitization to the hapten diphenylcyclopropenone (DPC). The receptors here all came from a woman between 50 and 59 years old with alopecia areata. Some clones in this sample may be carry-over from other donors' samples. CDR3s include the opening cysteine and the closing phenylalanine or tryptophan. Fields, in order: J gene, clone size, V gene, D gene, CDR3 protein, CDR3 DNA. D genes are given only for firm matches. Not all rows give a size; the values are once, few, many and, for expanded clones, a class.

>TRBJ1-1|-|TRBV4-1|-
CASSPLLAQGSTEAFF
TGCGCCAGCAGCCCGCTCTTGGCCCAGGGGAGCACTGAAGCTTTCTTT
>TRBJ2-5|-|TRBV7-8|TRBD1
CASSRTGSQETQYF
TGTGCCAGCAGCCGGACAGGGAGCCAAGAGACCCAGTACTTC
>TRBJ1-2|-|TRBV4-2|-
CASSLSYRGYTF
TGTGCCAGCAGCCTCTCGTATAGGGGCTACACCTTC
>TRBJ2-6|few|TRBV5-1|-
CASSLPVGANVLTF
TGCGCCAGCAGCTTACCCGTGGGGGCCAACGTCCTGACTTTC
>TRBJ1-1|few|TRBV2|-
CASSPGYKAQNTEAFF
TGTGCCAGCAGTCCGGGGTACAAAGCACAGAACACTGAAGCTTTCTTT
>TRBJ1-1|-|TRBV3-1|-
CASSQEAGGAGEAFF
TGTGCCAGCAGCCAAGAGGCCGGGGGTGCTGGTGAAGCTTTCTTT
>TRBJ2-1|-|TRBV3-1|TRBD2
CASSQPGLANEQFF
TGTGCCAGCAGCCAACCGGGACTAGCCAATGAGCAGTTCTTC
>TRBJ1-1|few|TRBV29-1|TRBD1
CSVDLQGAGYTEAFF
TGCAGCGTTGATTTACAGGGGGCTGGATACACTGAAGCTTTCTTT
>TRBJ1-2|-|TRBV4-2|-
CASSQEGVSGGYTF
TGTGCCAGCAGCCAAGAAGGGGTTTCTGGTGGCTACACCTTC
>TRBJ2-1|-|TRBV9|-
CASSADNEQFF
TGTGCCAGCAGCGCAGACAATGAGCAGTTCTTC
>TRBJ2-3|-|TRBV20-1|TRBD2
CSAPVLAGRTDTQYF
TGCAGTGCTCCCGTTCTAGCGGGCCGCACAGATACGCAGTATTTT
>TRBJ2-1|many|TRBV6-1|TRBD2
CASSEAWGLAGGPGNEQFF
TGTGCCAGCAGTGAAGCGTGGGGGCTAGCGGGAGGGCCGGGGAATGAGCAGTTCTTC
>TRBJ2-7|few|TRBV5-1|TRBD1
CASPLRDRNYEQYF
TGCGCCAGCCCTCTTCGGGACAGGAACTACGAGCAGTACTTC
>TRBJ2-1|-|TRBV7-9|-
CASSLVAEGPDEQFF
TGTGCCAGCAGCTTAGTTGCCGAGGGCCCCGATGAGCAGTTCTTC
>TRBJ2-2|-|TRBV5-5|-
CASSLAYRTGELFF
TGTGCCAGCAGCTTGGCCTACAGAACCGGGGAGCTGTTTTTT
>TRBJ2-7|few|TRBV20-1|TRBD2
CSATDPGTSGAYEQYF
TGCAGTGCTACTGACCCCGGGACTAGCGGGGCCTACGAGCAGTACTTC
>TRBJ1-5|-|TRBV5-1|TRBD1
CASSQTGDQPQHF
TGCGCCAGCAGCCAGACAGGGGACCAGCCCCAGCATTTT
>TRBJ1-1|few|TRBV11-2|TRBD1
CASSPRSTGGTEAFF
TGTGCCAGCAGCCCACGAAGCACAGGGGGCACTGAAGCTTTCTTT
>TRBJ2-3|-|TRBV12-3/TRBV12-4|TRBD1
CASSGDRLETQYF
TGTGCCAGCAGTGGGGACAGGCTTGAGACGCAGTATTTT
>TRBJ1-1|many|TRBV5-1|TRBD1
CASSHRDREKTEAFF
TGCGCCAGCAGTCACCGGGACAGGGAGAAGACTGAAGCTTTCTTT
>TRBJ1-5|few|TRBV10-3|-
CAIREQGTEGPQHF
TGTGCCATCAGGGAACAGGGTACGGAAGGGCCCCAGCATTTT
>TRBJ1-2|few|TRBV29-1|TRBD1
CSVETGSQGYTF
TGCAGCGTGGAGACAGGGTCTCAGGGCTACACCTTC